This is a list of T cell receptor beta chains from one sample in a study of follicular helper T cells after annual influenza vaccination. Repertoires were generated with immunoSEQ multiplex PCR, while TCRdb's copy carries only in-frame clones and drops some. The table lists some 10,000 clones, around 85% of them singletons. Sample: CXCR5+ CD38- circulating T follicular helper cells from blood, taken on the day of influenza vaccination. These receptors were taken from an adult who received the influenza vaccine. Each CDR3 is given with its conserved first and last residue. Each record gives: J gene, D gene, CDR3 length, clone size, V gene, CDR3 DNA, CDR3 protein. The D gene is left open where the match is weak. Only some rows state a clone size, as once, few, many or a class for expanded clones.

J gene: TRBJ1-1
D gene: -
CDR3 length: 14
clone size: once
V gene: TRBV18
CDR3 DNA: TGTGCCAGCTCGTTCAGAGAAACGGACACTGAAGCTTTCTTT
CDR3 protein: CASSFRETDTEAFF

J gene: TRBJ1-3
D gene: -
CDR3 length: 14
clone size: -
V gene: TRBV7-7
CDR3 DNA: TGTGCCAGCAGCCCGCTGGCGTCTGGAAACACCATATATTTT
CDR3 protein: CASSPLASGNTIYF

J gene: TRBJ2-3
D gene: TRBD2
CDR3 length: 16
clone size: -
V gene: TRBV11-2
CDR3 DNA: TGTGCCAGCAGCTTAGATCCTAGCGGGGGCACAGATACGCAGTATTTT
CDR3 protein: CASSLDPSGGTDTQYF

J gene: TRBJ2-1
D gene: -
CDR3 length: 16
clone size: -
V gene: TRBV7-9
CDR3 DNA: TGTGCCAGCAGCCGTACGGGGTCGGCCAGCTACAATGAGCAGTTCTTC
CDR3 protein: CASSRTGSASYNEQFF

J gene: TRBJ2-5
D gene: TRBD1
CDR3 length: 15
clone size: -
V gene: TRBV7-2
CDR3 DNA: TGTGCCAGCAGCGCCGGGACAGGGGGGTCAGAGACCCAGTACTTC
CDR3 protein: CASSAGTGGSETQYF

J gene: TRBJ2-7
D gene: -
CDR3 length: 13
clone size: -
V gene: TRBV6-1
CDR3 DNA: TGTGCCAGCAGTGAAATCTGGCTAAGCGAGCAGTACTTC
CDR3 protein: CASSEIWLSEQYF

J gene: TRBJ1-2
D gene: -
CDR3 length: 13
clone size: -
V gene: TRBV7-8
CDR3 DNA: TGTGCCAGCAGCTCGCGAGAAGGCGGTGGCTACACCTTC
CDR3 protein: CASSSREGGGYTF

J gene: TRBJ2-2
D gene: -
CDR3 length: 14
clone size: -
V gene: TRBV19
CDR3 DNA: TGTGCCAGTAGTAGCGGGGGCCCCACCGGGGAGCTGTTTTTT
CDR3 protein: CASSSGGPTGELFF

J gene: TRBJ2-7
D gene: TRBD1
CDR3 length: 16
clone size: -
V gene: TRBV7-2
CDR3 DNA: TGTGCCAGCAGCCCGACCCTTGGACAGGGGGCGCCCGAGCAGTACTTC
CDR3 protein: CASSPTLGQGAPEQYF

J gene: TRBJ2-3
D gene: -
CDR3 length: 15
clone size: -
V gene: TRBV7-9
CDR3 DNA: TGTGCCAGCAGCTTAGGACAGGAAAGCACAGATACGCAGTATTTT
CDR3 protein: CASSLGQESTDTQYF

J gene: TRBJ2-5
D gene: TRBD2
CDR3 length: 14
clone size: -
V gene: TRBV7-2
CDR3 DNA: TGTGCCAGCAGCTTAATAGCGGGGCAAGAGACCCAGTACTTC
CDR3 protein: CASSLIAGQETQYF

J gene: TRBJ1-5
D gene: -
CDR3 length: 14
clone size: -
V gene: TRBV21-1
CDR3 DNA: TGTGCCAGCAGGGAGAGCTGGGTAGGCCAGCCCCAGCATTTT
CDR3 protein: CASRESWVGQPQHF

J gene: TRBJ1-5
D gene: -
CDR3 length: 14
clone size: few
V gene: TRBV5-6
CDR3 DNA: TGTGCCAGCAGCTATCGACCGAGCAATCAGCCCCAGCATTTT
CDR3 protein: CASSYRPSNQPQHF

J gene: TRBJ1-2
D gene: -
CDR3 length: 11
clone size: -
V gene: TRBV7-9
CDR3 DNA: TGTGCCAGCAGTATACAGGGCCGCTACACCTTC
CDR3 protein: CASSIQGRYTF

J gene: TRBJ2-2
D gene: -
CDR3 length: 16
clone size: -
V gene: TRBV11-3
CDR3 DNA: TGTGCCAGCAGCCATCGGTTCGGGCCGAACACCGGGGAGCTGTTTTTT
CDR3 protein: CASSHRFGPNTGELFF

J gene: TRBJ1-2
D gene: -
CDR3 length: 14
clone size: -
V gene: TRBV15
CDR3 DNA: TGTGCCACCAGCAGAGAAGTTGAGAGCTATGGCTACACCTTC
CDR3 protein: CATSREVESYGYTF

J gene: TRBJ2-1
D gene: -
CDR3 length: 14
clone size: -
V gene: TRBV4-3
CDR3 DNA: TGCGCCAGCAGCCAAGATTGGCGGGCACGGGAGCAGTTCTTC
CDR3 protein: CASSQDWRAREQFF

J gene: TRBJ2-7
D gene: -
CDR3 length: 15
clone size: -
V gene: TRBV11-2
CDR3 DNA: TGTGCCAGCAGCTTAGATAACCTAGCTAAGGACGAGCAGTACTTC
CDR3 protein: CASSLDNLAKDEQYF

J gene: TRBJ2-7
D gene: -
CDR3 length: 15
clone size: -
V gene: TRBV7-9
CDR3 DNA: TGTGCCAGCAGCTGGAGCTCGGGCGGGCCCGGGGAGCAGTACTTC
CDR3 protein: CASSWSSGGPGEQYF

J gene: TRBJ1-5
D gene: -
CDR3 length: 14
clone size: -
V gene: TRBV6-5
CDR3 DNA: TGTGCCAGCAGCTCCCGGTTGGGGAGTCAGCCCCAGCATTTT
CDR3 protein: CASSSRLGSQPQHF

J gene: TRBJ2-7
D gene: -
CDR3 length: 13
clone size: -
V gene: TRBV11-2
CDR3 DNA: TGTGCCAGCAGCTTATCGAAGTCCTACGAGCAGTACTTC
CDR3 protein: CASSLSKSYEQYF

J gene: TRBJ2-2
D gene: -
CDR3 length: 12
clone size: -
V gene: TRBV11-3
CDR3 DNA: TGTGCCAGCGGGAAGGGGCGCGGGGAGCTGTTTTTT
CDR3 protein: CASGKGRGELFF

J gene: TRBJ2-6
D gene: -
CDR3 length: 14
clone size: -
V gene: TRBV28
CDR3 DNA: TGTGCCAGCAGTCCGTACTCTGGGGCCAACGTCCTGACTTTC
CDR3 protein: CASSPYSGANVLTF

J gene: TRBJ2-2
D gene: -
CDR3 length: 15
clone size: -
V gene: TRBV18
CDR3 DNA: TGTGCCAGCTCAACAACTCAGGGGAACACCGGGGAGCTGTTTTTT
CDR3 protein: CASSTTQGNTGELFF

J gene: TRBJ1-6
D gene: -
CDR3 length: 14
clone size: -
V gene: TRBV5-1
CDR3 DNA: TGCGCCAGCAGCCAGAACCAGGGAAACTCACCCCTCCACTTT
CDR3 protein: CASSQNQGNSPLHF

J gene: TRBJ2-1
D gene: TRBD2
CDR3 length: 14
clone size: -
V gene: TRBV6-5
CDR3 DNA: TGTGCCAGCAAGCGGGACCCCTCCTACAATGAGCAGTTCTTC
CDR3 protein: CASKRDPSYNEQFF

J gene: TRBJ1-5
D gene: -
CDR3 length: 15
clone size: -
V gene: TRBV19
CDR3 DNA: TGTGCCAGTAGTATAGGCTGGGTTAGCAATCAGCCCCAGCATTTT
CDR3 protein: CASSIGWVSNQPQHF

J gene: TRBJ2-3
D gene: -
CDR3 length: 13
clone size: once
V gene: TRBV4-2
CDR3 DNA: TGTGCCAGCAGCCAAGGGGCAGAGGATACGCAGTATTTT
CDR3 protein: CASSQGAEDTQYF